This T cell receptor (beta chain) stems from a study of long-term antiretroviral therapy in people with HIV. Overall study results and limits: ART-treated samples gained diversity yet remained below transplant donor controls. Pre-ART-expanded clones dominated the repertoire at all time points. The range of CDR3 lengths in HIV repertoires proved narrower than that found in controls.

Investigators performed immunoSEQ version v3.0 at survey level. The data were produced by immunoSEQ multiplex PCR, yet TCRdb's version contains in-frame clones alone and is incomplete. The sample includes 20,000 to 25,000 clones, over 80% of them seen just once. This CDR3 contains 15 residues. From germline, CDR1 is LGHNA and CDR2 YSLEER. The ends lost 0 bases at V and 7 bases at J; junction bases unmatched: 5. As concerns this clone: Its matching antigen is unknown.

People in the study who had HIV all got their treatment in the United States. Sequences were derived from unsorted PBMCs, sampled 1.2 years after starting antiretroviral therapy. This chain connects TRBV4-3 to TRBJ2-2; 7 bases are a match to TRBD2. The sequence derives from a woman in her 40s with HIV. The CDR3 loop reads CASSQEGGRGGELFF. CDR3 sequence (DNA): TGCGCCAGCAGCCAAGAGGGCGGGAGAGGCGGGGAGCTGTTTTTT.